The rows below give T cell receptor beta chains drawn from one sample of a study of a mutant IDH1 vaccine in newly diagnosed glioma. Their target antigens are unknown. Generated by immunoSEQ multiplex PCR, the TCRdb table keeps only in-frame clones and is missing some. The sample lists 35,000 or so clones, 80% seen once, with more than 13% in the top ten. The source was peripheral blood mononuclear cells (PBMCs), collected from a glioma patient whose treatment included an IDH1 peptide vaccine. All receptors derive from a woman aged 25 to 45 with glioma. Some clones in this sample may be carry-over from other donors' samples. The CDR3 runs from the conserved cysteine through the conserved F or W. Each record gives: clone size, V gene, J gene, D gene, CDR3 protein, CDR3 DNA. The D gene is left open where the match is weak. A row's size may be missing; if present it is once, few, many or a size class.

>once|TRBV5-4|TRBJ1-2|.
CASSLTGTLYGYTF
TGTGCCAGCAGCCTTACCGGGACGCTCTATGGCTACACCTTC
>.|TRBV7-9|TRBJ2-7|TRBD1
CASSLPLGDSSYEQYF
TGTGCCAGCAGCTTACCGCTTGGGGACAGCTCCTACGAGCAGTACTTC
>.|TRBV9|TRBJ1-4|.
CASSGLYEKLFF
TGTGCCAGCAGCGGGCTATATGAAAAACTGTTTTTT
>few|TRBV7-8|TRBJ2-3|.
CASSSRWGAGDTQYF
TGTGCCAGCAGTTCCCGCTGGGGGGCAGGGGATACGCAGTATTTT
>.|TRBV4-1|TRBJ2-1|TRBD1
CASSQDPGQGNEQFF
TGCGCCAGCAGCCAAGATCCGGGACAGGGCAATGAGCAGTTCTTC
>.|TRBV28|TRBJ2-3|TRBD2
CASSAGGQTDTQYF
TGTGCCAGCAGTGCGGGGGGCCAGACAGATACGCAGTATTTT
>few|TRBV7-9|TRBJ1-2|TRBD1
CASSPEDRERYGYTF
TGTGCCAGCAGCCCCGAGGACAGGGAGCGCTATGGCTACACCTTC
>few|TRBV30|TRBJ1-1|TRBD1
CAWRGQGARIEAFF
TGTGCCTGGAGGGGTCAGGGGGCGCGTATTGAAGCTTTCTTT
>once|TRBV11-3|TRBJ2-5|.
CASSLKETQYF
TGTGCCAGCAGCTTAAAAGAGACCCAGTACTTC
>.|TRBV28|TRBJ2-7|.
CASSSSIYEQYF
TGTGCCAGCAGTTCATCCATCTACGAGCAGTACTTC